This T cell receptor (beta chain) was profiled in a study of blood T cell repertoires in COVID-19. Study-level information: The study drew acute and convalescent COVID-19 samples from the United States, Italy and Spain. T cells, B-cell-depleted T cells, or PBMCs supplied cDNA or gDNA.

In the authors' methods: Amplification of reference gene primers was used by the study to estimate nucleated cell counts. Data came from immunoSEQ multiplex PCR; TCRdb stores just in-frame clones and leaves some out. That table is the source of V, J and clone size, and D and trimming were worked out from the DNA. The table lists under 300,000 clones, roughly 84% of them singletons. This clone was seen more than once but under ten times. With 7 bases removed from V and 1 base from J, the gap between germline ends came to 9 bases. CDR3 length equals 13 residues. Germline V gives CDR1 SNHLY, CDR2 FYNNEI.

Material: peripheral blood. The V gene is TRBV2, the J gene TRBJ2-3; D call uncertain. The receptor comes from a woman aged 35 to 49 who had recovered from COVID-19. The CDR3 loop is CASTPRRTDTQYF. DNA for the CDR3: TGTGCCAGCACTCCCAGGCGCACAGATACGCAGTATTTT.